This TCR beta chain originates from a study of type 1 and type 2 diabetes patients. Overall study context: CD4+ or CD8+ T cells were positively selected from PBMCs with microbeads.

PCR was run on genomic DNA. The TCR beta CDR3 region was amplified using 30 forward and 13 reverse primers. From the multiplex PCR reads, TCRdb called clonotypes with MiXCR, one entry per CDR3 protein. The sample has more than 250,000 distinct CDR3 sequences; roughly 48% are singletons. CDR3 size: 15 residues. The germline V and J ends were trimmed by 3 bases and 1 base, with 9 bases remaining between them. From germline, CDR1 is SNHLY and CDR2 FYNNEI. A few counts support this clonotype. V usage is TRBV2 and J usage is TRBJ2-2, with D hard to call. Sequenced sample: peripheral blood mononuclear cells (PBMCs). This TCR derives from a man aged 18 to 29 with type 2 diabetes. Written as DNA, the CDR3 is TGTGCCAGCAGTGAGGAACAAATGAACACCGGGGAGCTGTTTTTT. It encodes CASSEEQMNTGELFF.